The 18 T cell receptor beta chains in this list originate from one sample, sequenced in a study of identifying expanded T cells in peripheral blood. Assay: immunoSEQ multiplex PCR; the TCRdb copy retains only in-frame clones and omits some. There are roughly 100,000 clones in the sample; roughly 85% occur only once, and about a sixth lies in the top ten. Source material: blood. The source is a person aged 18 to 69 in good health.

The chain is built from TRBV11-2 and TRBJ2-1, with D perhaps assigned TRBD1 or TRBD2 (6 bases each). CDR1 is SGHAT, CDR2 FQNNGV, per germline. This CDR3 is built from 15 residues. Trimming took 2 bases from V and 4 from J, leaving 12 bases between them. CDR3 region: CASSLRRGEYNEQFF. The CDR3 DNA follows: TGTGCCAGCAGCTTACGGAGGGGGGAATACAATGAGCAGTTCTTC.

The rearrangement uses TRBV6-1 and TRBJ1-1; D is uncertain. The germline gives CDR1 MNHNS, CDR2 SASEGT. Trimming stripped 1 base from V and 1 base from J, with 10 bases between. This CDR3 region has 15 residues. CDR3 sequence: CASSEVRVGNTEAFF. CDR3 sequence (DNA): TGTGCCAGCAGTGAAGTACGGGTAGGGAACACTGAAGCTTTCTTT.

This clone was observed a single time. This chain uses TRBV7-2 with TRBJ2-1; D is possibly TRBD2 (6 bases). The CDR3 consists of 14 residues. V was trimmed by 4 bases and J by 10 bases, leaving 17 bases between them. Germline CDR1 is SGHTA and CDR2 is FQGNSA. The CDR3 here is CASSSPSDILEQFF. CDR3 nucleotide sequence: TGTGCCAGCAGCTCCCCTAGCGATATCCTAGAGCAGTTCTTC.

The table lists this clone with a count of one. The chain is built from TRBV2 and TRBJ1-1; the match to TRBD1 covers 7 bases. Per the germline V gene, CDR1 is SNHLY and CDR2 is FYNNEI. The CDR3 has 16 residues. Trimming took 9 bases from V and 4 from J; bases not matched to a gene: 17. The CDR3, as DNA: TGTGCCAGTGAGGAAAGGCGACAGGGTTTTCTCACTGAAGCTTTCTTT. Encoded protein: CASEERRQGFLTEAFF.

The CDR3 coding sequence is TGTGCCAGCAGTGAAGCAGGGACAGGGGTTGCGCAGTATTTT. It codes for CASSEAGTGVAQYF. This chain uses TRBV2 with TRBJ2-3; 10 bases fit TRBD1. The ends lost 0 bases at V and 10 bases at J; junction bases unmatched: 4. The CDR3 has 14 amino acids. Germline CDR1 and CDR2: SNHLY and FYNNEI.

This chain joins TRBV5-1 and TRBJ1-2, with D possibly TRBD1 on 6 matching bases. This CDR3 has 15 amino acids. CDR1 is SGHRS and CDR2 is YFSETQ in the germline V gene. Trimming cost V 0 bases and J 4 bases, with 13 bases left between them. The CDR3 bases are TGCGCCAGCAGCTTGGAGGTTGGGACAAGCTATGGCTACACCTTC. Translation: CASSLEVGTSYGYTF.

Points on this clone: Other nucleotide sequences from this sample produce the same CDR3. V gene TRBV10-3 combines with J gene TRBJ2-5; D unclear. Germline V lookup: CDR1 ENHRY, CDR2 SYGVKD. V was clipped by 6 bases and J by 0 bases, with 8 bases between them. CDR3 length: 13 residues. Written as DNA, the CDR3 is TGTGCCATCAGCGGCCAGGACCAAGAGACCCAGTACTTC. The encoded protein is CAISGQDQETQYF.

J is TRBJ1-6 and V is TRBV5-1, with TRBD1 as a possible D gene (5 bases). Trimming pared 2 bases from V and 9 bases from J, leaving 21 bases between. CDR1 and CDR2 from the germline V gene are SGHRS and YFSETQ. The CDR3 loop spans 17 amino acids. The CDR3 DNA reads TGCGCCAGCAGCTTAAACCCGGGACCACCCTGGGGTTCACCCCTCCACTTT. It is translated as CASSLNPGPPWGSPLHF.

V usage is TRBV11-1 and J usage is TRBJ1-2, with D possibly being TRBD1 (5 bases). The CDR3 has 14 residues. Germline values: CDR1 SGHAT, CDR2 FQDESV (reference sequence). V gave up 3 bases and J gave up 4 bases, with 12 bases separating them. CDR3 residues: CASSLVGAAYGYTF. CDR3 sequence (DNA): TGTGCCAGCAGCTTGGTAGGGGCCGCCTATGGCTACACCTTC.

The gene calls are TRBV19 and TRBJ2-1; D may be TRBD2 (5 bases). CDR1 is LNHDA, CDR2 SQIVND, per germline (reference sequence). The CDR3 has 14 amino acids. The V and J ends lost 4 bases and 0 bases respectively, with 7 bases between them. The CDR3 here is CASSTGSSYNEQFF. CDR3 coding DNA: TGTGCCAGTAGTACGGGGAGCTCCTACAATGAGCAGTTCTTC.

This chain uses TRBV28 with TRBJ2-7; TRBD1 might be the D (8 bases). Germline V CDR1 and CDR2: MDHEN, SYDVKM. Deletions cut 4 bases from V and 2 bases from J, with 15 bases between. This CDR3 has 15 residues. The CDR3 sequence: CASSSAQGGAYEQYF. Written as DNA, the CDR3 is TGTGCCAGCAGTTCCGCACAGGGGGGGGCCTACGAGCAGTACTTC.

CDR3 amino acids: CASSSNRVEGSGGYTF. Written as DNA, the CDR3 is TGTGCCAGCAGTTCTAACAGGGTGGAAGGGTCGGGGGGCTACACCTTC. The gene calls are TRBV27 and TRBJ1-2; the D gene is possibly TRBD1 (6 bases). V gave up 4 bases and J gave up 8 bases, with 23 bases separating them. CDR1 is MNHEY, CDR2 SMNVEV, per germline (reference sequence). The CDR3 is 16 amino acids.

V and J are TRBV5-1 and TRBJ2-7, with 8 bases that match TRBD2. The V segment lost 0 bases and the J segment 6 bases; nucleotides outside the gene matches: 8. This CDR3 comprises 15 residues. Germline loops: CDR1 SGHRS, CDR2 YFSETQ. CDR3 residues: CASSLEGTSGIEQYF. The CDR3 coding sequence is TGCGCCAGCAGCTTGGAAGGAACTAGCGGCATCGAGCAGTACTTC. Full variable domain (missing parts from reference TRBV5-1 and TRBJ2-7): KAGVTQTPRYLIKTRGQQVTLSCSPISGHRSVSWYQQTPGQGLQFLFEYFSETQRNKGNFPGRFSGRQFSNSRSEMNVSTLELGDSALYLCASSLEGTSGIEQYFGPGTRLTVT.

The sample holds one count of this clone. This rearrangement joins TRBV2 to TRBJ2-5; the D is unclear. Per the germline V gene, CDR1 is SNHLY and CDR2 is FYNNEI. The ends were cut back, 3 bases at V and 5 bases at J, with 10 bases in the middle. This CDR3 region has 13 residues. The CDR3 coding sequence is TGTGCCAGCAGTGACCCCTTCTGGGAGACCCAGTACTTC. It translates to CASSDPFWETQYF.

The chain combines TRBV6-1 with TRBJ1-2; no clear D gene. The CDR3 extends over 12 amino acids. Germline assignment: CDR1 MNHNS and CDR2 SASEGT. V lost 7 bases, J lost 7 bases, and 13 bases lay in between. The CDR3 sequence: CASMFAAGGYTF. The DNA of the CDR3 is TGTGCCAGCATGTTTGCAGCGGGTGGCTACACCTTC.

This rearrangement joins TRBV2 to TRBJ2-1; 7 positions match TRBD2. CDR1 is SNHLY and CDR2 is FYNNEI in the germline V gene. The CDR3 has 14 residues. V was pared by 5 bases and J by 6 bases, with 7 bases of the junction left unmatched. The CDR3 loop is CASSFVLAANEQFF. CDR3 bases: TGTGCCAGCAGTTTTGTCCTAGCGGCCAATGAGCAGTTCTTC.

The rearrangement links TRBV7-8 to TRBJ1-1; D is undetermined. The V gene's germline CDR1 is SGHVS and CDR2 FQNEAQ. This CDR3 is built from 15 residues. Trimming removed 1 base at V and 4 bases at J, with 13 bases between. The CDR3 here is CASSLEAAEFTEAFF. Here the CDR3 DNA reads TGTGCCAGCAGCTTAGAGGCAGCAGAATTCACTGAAGCTTTCTTT.

The chain joins TRBV6-1 to TRBJ1-4; perhaps TRBD1 as D (5 bases). Looked up from germline, CDR1 is MNHNS and CDR2 is SASEGT. Trimming took off 6 bases at V and 3 bases at J, with 14 bases between the two ends. The CDR3 is 15 residues long. The CDR3 is CASSLRGRANEKLFF. The CDR3 DNA sequence: TGTGCCAGCAGCTTAAGGGGTCGGGCTAATGAAAAACTGTTTTTT.